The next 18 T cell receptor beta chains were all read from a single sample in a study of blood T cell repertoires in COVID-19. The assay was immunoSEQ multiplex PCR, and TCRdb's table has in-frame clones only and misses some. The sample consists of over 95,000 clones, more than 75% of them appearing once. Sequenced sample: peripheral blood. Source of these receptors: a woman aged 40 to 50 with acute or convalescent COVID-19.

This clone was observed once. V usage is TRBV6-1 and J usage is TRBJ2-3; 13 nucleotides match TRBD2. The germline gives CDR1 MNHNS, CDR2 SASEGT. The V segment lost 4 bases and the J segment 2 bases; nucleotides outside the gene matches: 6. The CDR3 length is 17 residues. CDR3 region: CASSGPTSGGATDTQYF. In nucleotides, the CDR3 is TGTGCCAGCAGTGGCCCAACTAGCGGGGGGGCCACAGATACGCAGTATTTT.

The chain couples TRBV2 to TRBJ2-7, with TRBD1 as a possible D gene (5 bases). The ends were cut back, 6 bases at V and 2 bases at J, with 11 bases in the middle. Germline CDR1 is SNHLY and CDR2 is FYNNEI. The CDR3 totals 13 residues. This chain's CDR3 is CASRVDSAYEQYF. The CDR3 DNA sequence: TGTGCCAGCAGGGTTGACAGTGCCTACGAGCAGTACTTC.

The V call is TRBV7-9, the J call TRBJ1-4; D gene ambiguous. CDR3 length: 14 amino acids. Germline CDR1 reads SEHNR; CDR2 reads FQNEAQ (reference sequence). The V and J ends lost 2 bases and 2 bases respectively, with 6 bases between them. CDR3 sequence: CASSLPHTNEKLFF. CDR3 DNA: TGTGCCAGCAGCTTACCACACACTAATGAAAAACTGTTTTTT.

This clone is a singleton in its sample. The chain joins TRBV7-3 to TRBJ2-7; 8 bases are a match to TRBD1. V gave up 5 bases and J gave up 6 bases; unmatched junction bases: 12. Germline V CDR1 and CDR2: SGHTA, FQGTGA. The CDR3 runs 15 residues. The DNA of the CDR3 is TGTGCCAGCAGCCTAAAGACAGGGGACGGTTTCGAGCAGTACTTC. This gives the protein CASSLKTGDGFEQYF.

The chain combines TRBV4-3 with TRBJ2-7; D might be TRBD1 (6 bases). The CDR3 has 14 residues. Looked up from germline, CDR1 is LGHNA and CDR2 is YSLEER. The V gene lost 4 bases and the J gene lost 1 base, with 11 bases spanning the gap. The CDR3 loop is CASSLDSLSYEQYF. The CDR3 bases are TGCGCCAGCAGCCTGGACAGCCTGTCCTACGAGCAGTACTTC.

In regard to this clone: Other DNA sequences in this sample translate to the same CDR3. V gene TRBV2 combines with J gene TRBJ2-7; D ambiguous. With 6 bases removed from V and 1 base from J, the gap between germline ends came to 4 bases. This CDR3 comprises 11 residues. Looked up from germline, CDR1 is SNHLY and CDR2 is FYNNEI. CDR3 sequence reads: CASSLSYEQYF. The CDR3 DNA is TGTGCCAGCAGCCTTTCCTACGAGCAGTACTTC.

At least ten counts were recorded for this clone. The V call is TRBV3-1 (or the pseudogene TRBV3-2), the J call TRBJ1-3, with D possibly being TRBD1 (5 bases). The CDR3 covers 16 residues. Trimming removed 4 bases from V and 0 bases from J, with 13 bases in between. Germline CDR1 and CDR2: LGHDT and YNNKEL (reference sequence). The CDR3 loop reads CASSRTDRISGNTIYF. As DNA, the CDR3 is TGTGCCAGCAGCCGAACAGACAGAATCTCTGGAAACACCATATATTTT.

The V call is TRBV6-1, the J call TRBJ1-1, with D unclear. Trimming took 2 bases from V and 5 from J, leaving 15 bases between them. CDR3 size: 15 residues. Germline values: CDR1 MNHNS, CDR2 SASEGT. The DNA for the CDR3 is TGTGCCAGCAGTGAATCGTGGAGGAGTGGGACTGAAGCTTTCTTT. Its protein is CASSESWRSGTEAFF.

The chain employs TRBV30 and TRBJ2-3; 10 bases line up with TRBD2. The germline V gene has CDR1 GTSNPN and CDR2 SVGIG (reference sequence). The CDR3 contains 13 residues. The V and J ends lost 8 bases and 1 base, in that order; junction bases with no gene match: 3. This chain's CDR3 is CATSGGGTDTQYF. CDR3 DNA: TGTGCCACCAGCGGGGGGGGCACAGATACGCAGTATTTT.

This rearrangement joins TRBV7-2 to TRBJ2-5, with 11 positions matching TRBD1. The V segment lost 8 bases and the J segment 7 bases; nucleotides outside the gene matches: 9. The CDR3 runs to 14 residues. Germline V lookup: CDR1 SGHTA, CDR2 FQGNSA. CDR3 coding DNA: TGTGCCAGCGGACTTCCGGGACAGGGGGGGACCCAGTACTTC. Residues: CASGLPGQGGTQYF.

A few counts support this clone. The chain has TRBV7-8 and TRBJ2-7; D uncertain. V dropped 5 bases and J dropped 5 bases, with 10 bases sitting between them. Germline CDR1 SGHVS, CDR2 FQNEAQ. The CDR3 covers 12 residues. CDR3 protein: CASSPLQDEQYF. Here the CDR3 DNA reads TGTGCCAGCAGCCCCCTCCAGGACGAGCAGTACTTC.

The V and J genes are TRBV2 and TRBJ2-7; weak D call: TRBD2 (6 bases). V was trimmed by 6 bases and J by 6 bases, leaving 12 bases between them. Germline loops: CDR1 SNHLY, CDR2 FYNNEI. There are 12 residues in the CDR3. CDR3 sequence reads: CASSGGEGEQYF. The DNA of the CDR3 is TGTGCCAGCAGCGGGGGAGAAGGCGAGCAGTACTTC. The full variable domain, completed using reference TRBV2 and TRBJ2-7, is EPEVTQTPSHQVTQMGQEVILRCVPISNHLYFYWYRQILGQKVEFLVSFYNNEISEKSEIFDDQFSVERPDGSNFTLKIRSTKLEDSAMYFCASSGGEGEQYFGPGTRLTVT.

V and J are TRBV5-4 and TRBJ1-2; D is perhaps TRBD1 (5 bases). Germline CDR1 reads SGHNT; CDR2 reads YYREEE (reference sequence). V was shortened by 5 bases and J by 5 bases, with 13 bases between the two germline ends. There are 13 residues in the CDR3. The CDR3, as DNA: TGTGCCAGCAGTCGGGAGGGACGTTATGGCTACACCTTC. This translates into CASSREGRYGYTF.

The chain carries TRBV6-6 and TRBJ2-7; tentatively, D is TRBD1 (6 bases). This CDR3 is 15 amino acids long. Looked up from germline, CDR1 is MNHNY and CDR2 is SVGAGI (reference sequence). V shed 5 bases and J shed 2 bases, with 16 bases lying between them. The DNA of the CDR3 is TGTGCCAGCAGTCCCCCGTGGACAGCCGCCTACGAGCAGTACTTC. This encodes CASSPPWTAAYEQYF.

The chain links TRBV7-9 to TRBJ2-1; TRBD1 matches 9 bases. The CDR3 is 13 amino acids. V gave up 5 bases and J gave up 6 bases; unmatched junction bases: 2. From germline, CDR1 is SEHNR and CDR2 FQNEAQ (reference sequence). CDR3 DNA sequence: TGTGCCAGCAGCCGGGGACAGGGCAATGAGCAGTTCTTC. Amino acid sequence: CASSRGQGNEQFF. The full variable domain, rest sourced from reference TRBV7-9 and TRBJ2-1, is DTGVSQNPRHKITKRGQNVTFRCDPISEHNRLYWYRQTLGQGPEFLTYFQNEAQLEKSRLLSDRFSAERPKGSFSTLEIQRTEQGDSAMYLCASSRGQGNEQFFGPGTRLTVL.

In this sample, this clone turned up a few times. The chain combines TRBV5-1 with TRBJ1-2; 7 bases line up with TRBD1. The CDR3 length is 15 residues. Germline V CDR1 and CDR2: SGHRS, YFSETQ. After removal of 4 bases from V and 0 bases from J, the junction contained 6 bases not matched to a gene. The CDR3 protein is CASSRNTGANYGYTF. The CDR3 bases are TGCGCCAGCAGCCGCAACACAGGGGCTAACTATGGCTACACCTTC. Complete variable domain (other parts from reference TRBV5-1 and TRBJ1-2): KAGVTQTPRYLIKTRGQQVTLSCSPISGHRSVSWYQQTPGQGLQFLFEYFSETQRNKGNFPGRFSGRQFSNSRSEMNVSTLELGDSALYLCASSRNTGANYGYTFGSGTRLTVV.

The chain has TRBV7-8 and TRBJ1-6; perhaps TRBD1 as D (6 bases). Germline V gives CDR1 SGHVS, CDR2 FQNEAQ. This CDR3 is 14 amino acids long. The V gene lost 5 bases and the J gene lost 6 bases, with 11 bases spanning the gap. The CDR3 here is CASSRPGVNSPLHF. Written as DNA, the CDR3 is TGTGCCAGCAGCCGTCCAGGGGTTAATTCACCCCTCCACTTT.

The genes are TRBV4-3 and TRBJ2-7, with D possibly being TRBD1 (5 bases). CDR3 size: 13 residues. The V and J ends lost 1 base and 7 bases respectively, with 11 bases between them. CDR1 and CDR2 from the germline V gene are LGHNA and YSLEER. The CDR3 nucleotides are TGCGCCAGCAGCCAAGTTCAGGGATGGGAGCAGTACTTC. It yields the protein CASSQVQGWEQYF.